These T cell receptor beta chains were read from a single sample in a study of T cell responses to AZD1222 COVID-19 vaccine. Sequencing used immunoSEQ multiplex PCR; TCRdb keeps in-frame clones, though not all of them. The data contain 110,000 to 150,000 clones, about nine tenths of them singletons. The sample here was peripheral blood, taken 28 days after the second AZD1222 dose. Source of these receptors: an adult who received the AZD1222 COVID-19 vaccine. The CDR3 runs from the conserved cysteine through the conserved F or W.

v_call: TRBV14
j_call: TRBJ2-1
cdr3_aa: CASSPFSGRAFEQFF

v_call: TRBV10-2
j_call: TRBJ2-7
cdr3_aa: CASSDTSSYEQYF

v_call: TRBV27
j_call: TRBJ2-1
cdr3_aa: CASSSGLGNEQFF

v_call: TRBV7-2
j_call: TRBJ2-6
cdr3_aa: CASSLNVAAVLTF

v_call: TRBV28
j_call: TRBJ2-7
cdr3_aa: CASKLAGGTYEQYF

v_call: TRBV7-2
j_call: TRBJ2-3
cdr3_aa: CASTLTSSKGDTQYF

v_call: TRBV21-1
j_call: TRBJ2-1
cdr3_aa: CASSIPPRGLNDEQFF

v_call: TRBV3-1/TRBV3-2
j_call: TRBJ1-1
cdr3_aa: CASSQEGQGGTEAFF

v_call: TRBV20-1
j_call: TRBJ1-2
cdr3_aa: CLSRINYGYTF

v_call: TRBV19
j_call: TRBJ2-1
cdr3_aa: CATQGGYYNEQFF

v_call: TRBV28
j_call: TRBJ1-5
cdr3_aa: CASSSRDRVYQPQHF

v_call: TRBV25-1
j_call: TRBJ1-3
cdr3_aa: CASSDMAGLRNTIYF

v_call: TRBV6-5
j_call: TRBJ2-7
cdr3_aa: CASSYDRDSTYEQYF

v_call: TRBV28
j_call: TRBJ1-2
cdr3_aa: CASSLGGPSPRSGYTF

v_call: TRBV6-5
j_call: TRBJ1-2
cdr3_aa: CASSYSGQGNYGYTF

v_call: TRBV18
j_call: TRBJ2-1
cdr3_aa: CASSGQTSGLGKSSYNEQFF

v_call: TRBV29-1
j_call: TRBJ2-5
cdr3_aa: CSVEGDRGETQYF

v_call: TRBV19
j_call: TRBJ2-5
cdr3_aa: CASSPWTGGAETQYF

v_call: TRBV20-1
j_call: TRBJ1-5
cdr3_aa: CSASSGFRYSNQPQHF

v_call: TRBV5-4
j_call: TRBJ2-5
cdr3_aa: CASSQTGTVGTQYF

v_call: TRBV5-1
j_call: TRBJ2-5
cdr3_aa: CASGQGGGVETQYF

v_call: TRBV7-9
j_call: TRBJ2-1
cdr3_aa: CASSSTSPGQYNEQFF

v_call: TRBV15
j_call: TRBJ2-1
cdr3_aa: CATSRELVAGVAPEVEQFF

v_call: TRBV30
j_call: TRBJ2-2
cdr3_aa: CAWGQANTGELFF

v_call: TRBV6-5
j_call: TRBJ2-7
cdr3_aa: CASSRQSSGSYEQYF

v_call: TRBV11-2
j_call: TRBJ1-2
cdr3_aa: CANSSWSLGGYTF

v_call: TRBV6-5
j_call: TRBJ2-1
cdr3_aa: CASSRTSRYNEQFF

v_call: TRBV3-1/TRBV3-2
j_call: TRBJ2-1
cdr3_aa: CASSQGASGHYNEQFF

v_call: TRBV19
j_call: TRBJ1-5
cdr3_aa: CASSKGYSNQPQHF

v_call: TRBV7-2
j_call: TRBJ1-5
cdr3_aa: CASSLAVLTGSNQPQHF

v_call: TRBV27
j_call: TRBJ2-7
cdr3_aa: CASSSKGTTYEQYF

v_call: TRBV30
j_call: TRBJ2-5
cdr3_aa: CAWSSGRVRETQYF

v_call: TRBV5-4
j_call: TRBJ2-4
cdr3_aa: CASSLDARNIQYF

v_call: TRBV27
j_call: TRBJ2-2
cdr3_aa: CASSSRPSGNTGELFF

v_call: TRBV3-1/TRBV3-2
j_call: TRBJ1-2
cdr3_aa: CASSPGPGGYTF

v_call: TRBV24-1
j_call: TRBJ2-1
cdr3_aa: CATSDSGTRAYNEQFF

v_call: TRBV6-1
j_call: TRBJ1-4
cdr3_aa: CASSETGFNEKLFF

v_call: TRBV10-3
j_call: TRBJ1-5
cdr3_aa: CAISESTGKGNQPQHF

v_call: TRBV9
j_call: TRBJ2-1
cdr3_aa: CASSVAPGPHNEQFF

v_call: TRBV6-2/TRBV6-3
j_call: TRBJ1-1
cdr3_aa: CASSYSLGDTEAFF

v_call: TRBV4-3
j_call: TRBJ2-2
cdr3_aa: CASSQDPAGNTGELFF

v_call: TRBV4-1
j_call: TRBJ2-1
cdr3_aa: CASTVYGISYNEQFF